These T cell receptor beta chains were read from a single sample in a study of neurological immune-mediated disorders. TCRdb re-called the 5' RACE reads with MiXCR, one entry per CDR3 protein. This table has about 48,000 distinct CDR3 sequences, more than 20% appearing once. Sequencing was carried out using PBMCs. The receptors stem from a woman between 65 and 79 years old in good health. Both conserved end residues are part of each CDR3. A D gene is named only where the DNA matches it firmly. Clone size appears in some rows only: once, few, many, or a class for an expanded clone.

V gene	clone size	D gene	J gene	CDR3 length	CDR3 protein	CDR3 DNA
TRBV5-1	many	TRBD1	TRBJ1-1	16	CASSLGIDRANTEAFF	TGCGCCAGCAGCTTGGGGATCGACAGGGCAAACACTGAAGCTTTCTTT
TRBV15	NA	NA	TRBJ1-1	14	CATSIESMNTEAFF	TGTGCCACCAGCATAGAATCGATGAACACTGAAGCTTTCTTT
TRBV20-1	many	NA	TRBJ2-1	15	CSARVWSSSYNEQFF	TGCAGTGCTAGAGTGTGGTCGAGCTCCTACAATGAGCAGTTCTTC
TRBV12-3/TRBV12-4	many	TRBD2	TRBJ2-2	15	CASSLRLALTGELFF	TGTGCCAGCAGTTTGCGACTAGCCCTAACCGGGGAGCTGTTTTTT
TRBV7-6	few	NA	TRBJ2-1	12	CASSSNAGEQFF	TGTGCCAGCAGCTCCAACGCAGGAGAGCAGTTCTTC
TRBV7-9	many	NA	TRBJ1-5	15	CASSLEGPGNQPQHF	TGTGCCAGCAGCTTGGAGGGCCCGGGCAATCAGCCCCAGCATTTT
TRBV5-4	once	NA	TRBJ1-2	13	CASSQDRIRGYTF	TGTGCCAGCAGCCAGGATAGGATCCGTGGCTACACCTTC
TRBV20-1	many	TRBD2	TRBJ2-7	20	CSARDLWKGLAGVHSYEQYF	TGCAGTGCTAGAGATCTCTGGAAGGGACTAGCGGGAGTACACTCCTACGAGCAGTACTTC
TRBV5-5	many	TRBD2	TRBJ2-5	14	CASSFTSGRETQYF	TGTGCCAGCAGCTTTACTAGCGGGAGGGAAACCCAGTACTTC
TRBV27	many	TRBD1	TRBJ2-1	16	CASSPSWTGVGNEQFF	TGTGCCAGCAGTCCCTCCTGGACAGGGGTGGGCAATGAGCAGTTCTTC
TRBV20-1	many	NA	TRBJ2-2	15	CSARGGGPNTGELFF	TGCAGTGCTAGAGGCGGGGGCCCGAACACCGGGGAGCTGTTTTTT
TRBV7-2	many	NA	TRBJ1-2	13	CASSPDPLYGYTF	TGTGCCAGCAGCCCGGACCCGCTATATGGCTACACCTTC
TRBV20-1	many	NA	TRBJ1-5	16	CSARDRASNRNQPQHF	TGCAGTGCTAGAGACCGGGCAAGCAACCGCAATCAGCCCCAGCATTTT
TRBV10-3	many	TRBD2	TRBJ2-4	18	CAISESMGLAGAKNIQYF	TGTGCCATCAGTGAGTCGATGGGACTAGCGGGAGCCAAAAACATTCAGTACTTC
TRBV12-3/TRBV12-4	many	NA	TRBJ2-1	15	CASSPGLKGDNEQFF	TGTGCCAGCAGTCCAGGATTAAAGGGGGACAATGAGCAGTTCTTC
TRBV10-3	many	TRBD1	TRBJ1-1	13	CAISSTGRAEAFF	TGTGCCATCAGTTCGACAGGGAGAGCTGAAGCTTTCTTT
TRBV5-1	NA	NA	TRBJ2-5	14	CASSLGHGQEAQYF	TGCGCCAGCAGCTTGGGGCACGGACAAGAGGCCCAGTACTTC
TRBV27	NA	NA	TRBJ2-7	16	CASSSGAGASSYEQYF	TGTGCCAGCAGTTCAGGGGCGGGTGCGAGCTCCTACGAGCAGTACTTC
TRBV5-1	many	TRBD1	TRBJ2-7	14	CASSGTGGSIEQYF	TGCGCCAGCAGTGGAACAGGGGGTTCGATCGAGCAGTACTTC
TRBV27	NA	NA	TRBJ2-1	13	CASSLLGYNEQFF	TGTGCCAGCAGTTTATTGGGATACAATGAGCAGTTCTTC
TRBV12-3/TRBV12-4	many	TRBD1	TRBJ2-1	13	CASRTGTGLGQFF	TGTGCCAGCAGGACCGGGACAGGGCTTGGGCAGTTCTTC
TRBV7-2	many	NA	TRBJ2-1	15	CASSSTAVSYNEQFF	TGTGCCAGCAGCTCAACGGCGGTCTCCTACAATGAGCAGTTCTTC
TRBV18	few	NA	TRBJ2-2	14	CASSPLSGTGELFF	TGTGCCAGCTCACCCCTTAGCGGCACCGGGGAGCTGTTTTTT
TRBV20-1	many	NA	TRBJ1-6	16	CSAQDSGIRGNSPLHF	TGCAGTGCGCAGGATTCCGGGATCCGAGGCAATTCACCCCTCCACTTT
TRBV7-2	many	TRBD1	TRBJ2-5	15	CASRGRQGWAETQYF	TGTGCCAGCAGGGGGAGACAGGGTTGGGCAGAGACCCAGTACTTC
TRBV5-1	NA	TRBD1	TRBJ2-1	15	CASSLIGTGVNEQFF	TGCGCCAGCAGCTTGATTGGGACAGGGGTTAATGAGCAGTTCTTC
TRBV10-3	many	NA	TRBJ2-3	14	CAISDGEYTDTQYF	TGTGCCATCTCGGACGGGGAGTACACAGATACGCAGTATTTT
TRBV7-9	many	TRBD1	TRBJ2-1	16	CASSLEGGEGGGEQFF	TGTGCCAGCAGCTTAGAAGGGGGAGAAGGGGGCGGTGAGCAGTTCTTC
TRBV11-2	many	NA	TRBJ2-1	15	CASSRLIGSYNEQFF	TGTGCCAGCAGTAGGCTGATCGGGTCCTACAATGAGCAGTTCTTC
TRBV28	many	NA	TRBJ1-1	12	CASSRRAYEAFF	TGTGCCAGCAGTCGCCGGGCTTATGAAGCTTTCTTT
TRBV3-1	many	NA	TRBJ1-5	14	CASRDSLGDQPQHF	TGTGCCAGCCGGGACTCTTTAGGGGATCAGCCCCAGCATTTT
TRBV24-1	NA	NA	TRBJ2-5	13	CATNRREGETQYF	TGTGCCACCAATCGCAGGGAAGGAGAGACCCAGTACTTC
TRBV3-1	NA	NA	TRBJ1-2	14	CASSQDAGNYGYTF	TGTGCCAGCAGCCAAGATGCAGGGAACTATGGCTACACCTTC
TRBV7-2	many	NA	TRBJ1-5	15	CASSLVGRGDQPQHF	TGTGCCAGCAGCTTAGTCGGCAGGGGCGATCAGCCCCAGCATTTT
TRBV5-1	many	TRBD2	TRBJ2-1	16	CASSLAGNPSYNEQFF	TGCGCCAGCAGCCTAGCGGGCAACCCCTCCTACAATGAGCAGTTCTTC
TRBV12-3/TRBV12-4	many	NA	TRBJ2-7	15	CASSSLQGGYYEQYF	TGTGCCAGCAGTTCTTTACAGGGGGGGTACTACGAGCAGTACTTC
TRBV4-2	NA	TRBD2	TRBJ2-1	15	CASSQIAGGINEQFF	TGTGCCAGCAGCCAAATAGCGGGAGGGATCAATGAGCAGTTCTTC
TRBV29-1	many	NA	TRBJ2-1	15	CSIARLAGPYNEQFF	TGCAGCATTGCGAGGCTAGCAGGGCCCTACAATGAGCAGTTCTTC
TRBV7-9	many	TRBD2	TRBJ2-5	15	CASSLGGVGQETQYF	TGTGCCAGCAGCTTGGGGGGGGTCGGCCAAGAGACCCAGTACTTC
TRBV29-1	NA	NA	TRBJ2-1	13	CSVDHGRVDEQFF	TGCAGCGTTGATCACGGGAGAGTGGATGAGCAGTTCTTC
TRBV12-3/TRBV12-4	many	TRBD2	TRBJ2-7	12	CASRGLADEQYF	TGTGCCAGCAGGGGACTAGCTGACGAGCAGTACTTC
TRBV5-1	few	TRBD1	TRBJ1-2	15	CASSLDSTGTYGYTF	TGCGCCAGCAGCTTGGATTCGACAGGGACCTATGGCTACACCTTC
TRBV20-1	NA	NA	TRBJ1-5	13	CSAVRGGNQPQHF	TGCAGTGCTGTCCGGGGGGGCAATCAGCCCCAGCATTTT
TRBV4-2	NA	NA	TRBJ1-2	15	CASSPFEAGDYGYTF	TGTGCCAGCAGCCCCTTCGAGGCAGGTGACTATGGCTACACCTTC
TRBV12-3/TRBV12-4	NA	TRBD2	TRBJ2-5	14	CASSFKGGQETQYF	TGTGCCAGCAGTTTTAAGGGAGGGCAAGAGACTCAGTACTTC
TRBV5-1	NA	NA	TRBJ2-3	19	CASSFYICSAHRGTDTQYF	NA
TRBV5-5	NA	NA	TRBJ2-7	13	CASSQGWNREQYF	TGTGCCAGCAGCCAGGGATGGAACCGCGAGCAGTACTTC
TRBV4-2	many	TRBD2	TRBJ2-1	16	CASSHANGREVNEQFF	TGTGCCAGCAGCCATGCAAACGGGAGGGAGGTGAATGAGCAGTTCTTC
TRBV11-2	many	NA	TRBJ2-5	15	CASSLGPGRVETQYF	TGTGCCAGCAGCTTAGGACCGGGAAGGGTGGAGACCCAGTACTTC